This TCR beta chain was profiled in a study of blood T cell repertoires in COVID-19. Study details: T cells, B-cell-depleted T cells, or PBMCs provided the cDNA or gDNA that served as material.

Trimming removed 0 bases from V and 4 bases from J; junction bases left unmatched: 3. This CDR3 is built from 15 residues. Germline loops: CDR1 SGHRS, CDR2 YFSETQ. In assigning cohorts, the study relied on participant-reported clinical history. Symptom resolution, clearance, or two negative PCRs marked donors in Cohort 3 as recovered. The repertoire was sequenced with immunoSEQ multiplex PCR; TCRdb's copy has only in-frame clones and lacks some. The table has some 270,000 clones, about nine tenths seen once; the top ten hold 1.9%. V is TRBV5-1 and J is TRBJ1-3, with 8 bases lining up with TRBD1. The clonotype comes from a woman aged 55-69 years who had recovered from COVID-19. The sequencing input was PBMCs or T cells enriched from blood (not recorded which). The CDR3 is CASSLGQGAGNTIYF. CDR3 DNA: TGCGCCAGCAGCTTGGGTCAGGGGGCAGGAAACACCATATATTTT.